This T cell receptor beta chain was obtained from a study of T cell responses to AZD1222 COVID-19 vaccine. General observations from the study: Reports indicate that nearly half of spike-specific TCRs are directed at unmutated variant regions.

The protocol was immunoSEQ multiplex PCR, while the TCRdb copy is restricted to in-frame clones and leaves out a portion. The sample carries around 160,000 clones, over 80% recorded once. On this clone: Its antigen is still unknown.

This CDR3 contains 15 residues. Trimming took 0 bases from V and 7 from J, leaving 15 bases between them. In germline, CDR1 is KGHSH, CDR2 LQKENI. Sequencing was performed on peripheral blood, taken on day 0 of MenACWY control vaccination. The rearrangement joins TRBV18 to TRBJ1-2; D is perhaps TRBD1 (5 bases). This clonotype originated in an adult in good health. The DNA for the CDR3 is TGTGCCAGCTCACCACCGATCTCGGGGGAGGGTGGCTACACCTTC. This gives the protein CASSPPISGEGGYTF.